Presented here are 11 T cell receptor beta chains from one specimen sequenced in a study of blood T cell repertoires in COVID-19. TCRdb keeps only in-frame clones here, not all; method: immunoSEQ multiplex PCR. Of some 180,000 clones listed, 80% were seen once; the top ten hold around 15%. Sequencing was done on a sample of PBMCs or T cells enriched from blood (not recorded which). All receptors come from a man in his 60s who had been exposed to COVID-19.

This sequence joins TRBV5-6 and TRBJ1-5; D gene uncertain. The germline CDR1 and CDR2 sequences are SGHDT and YYEEEE. CDR3 length: 15 amino acids. The germline V and J ends were trimmed by 4 bases and 6 bases, with 17 bases remaining between them. For the CDR3, the DNA is TGTGCCAGCAGCCCCGGGAGGTTTGACGGTCAGCCCCAGCATTTT. The encoded protein is CASSPGRFDGQPQHF.

The chain employs TRBV5-6 and TRBJ1-2; D is undetermined. The germline V and J ends were trimmed by 2 bases and 2 bases, with 7 bases remaining between them. This CDR3 is built from 13 residues. Germline V gene lookup returns CDR1 SGHDT and CDR2 YYEEEE. CDR3: CASSFPGNYGYTF. DNA for the CDR3: TGTGCCAGCAGCTTCCCGGGAAACTATGGCTACACCTTC.

This chain joins TRBV4-3 and TRBJ1-1; the D gene is possibly TRBD1 (5 bases). CDR3 size: 16 residues. Germline V gene sequence: CDR1 LGHNA, CDR2 YSLEER. Trimming pared 0 bases from V and 3 bases from J, leaving 14 bases between. CDR3 region: CASSQDGGRWDTEAFF. The CDR3 nucleotides are TGCGCCAGCAGCCAAGATGGGGGGAGATGGGACACTGAAGCTTTCTTT.

On this clone: A read error may account for a junction end that differs from germline. The CDR3 spells CASRLGGPHQETQYF. The CDR3 nucleotides are TGCGCCAGCAGATTGGGCGGGCCGCACCAAGAGACCCAGTACTTC. This chain joins TRBV5-1 and TRBJ2-5, with D possibly being TRBD2 (5 bases). CDR1 and CDR2 (germline): SGHRS, YFSETQ. The CDR3 sequence is 15 residues long. The full variable domain, its missing parts supplied by reference TRBV5-1 and TRBJ2-5, is KAGVTQTPRYLIKTRGQQVTLSCSPISGHRSVSWYQQTPGQGLQFLFEYFSETQRNKGNFPGRFSGRQFSNSRSEMNVSTLELGDSALYLCASRLGGPHQETQYFGPGTRLLVL.

The V gene is TRBV5-1, the J gene TRBJ2-1; TRBD2 is a possible D gene (6 bases). The CDR3 spans 15 residues. V lost 1 base to trimming and J lost 5 bases, with 13 bases between them. From germline, CDR1 is SGHRS and CDR2 YFSETQ. The CDR3 coding sequence is TGCGCCAGCAGCTTGAGTAGCGGAAACAACAATGAGCAGTTCTTC. Its protein is CASSLSSGNNNEQFF.

The chain employs TRBV20-1 and TRBJ1-2; perhaps TRBD1 as D (5 bases). Trimming took 6 bases from V and 6 from J, leaving 8 bases between them. This CDR3 has 10 residues. The germline V gene encodes CDR1 DFQATT and CDR2 SNEGSKA (reference sequence). CDR3 region: CSATTDGYTF. CDR3 nucleotides: TGCAGTGCCACGACAGATGGCTACACCTTC.

The J gene is TRBJ2-7, the V gene TRBV29-1; 8 nucleotides match TRBD1. The germline gives CDR1 SQVTM, CDR2 ANQGSEA. The CDR3 sequence is 11 residues long. V shed 7 bases and J 6 bases; nucleotides not matched to a gene: 5. The CDR3 spells CSGATGVEQYF. CDR3 nucleotide sequence: TGCAGCGGGGCGACAGGGGTCGAGCAGTACTTC.

The J gene is TRBJ1-4, the V gene TRBV5-1, with 7 bases lining up with TRBD1. This CDR3 has 14 amino acids. Germline CDR1 is SGHRS and CDR2 is YFSETQ. J gave up 13 bases and V 2 bases, and 11 bases lay outside the gene matches. CDR3 nucleotide sequence: TGCGCCAGCAGCTTACCGGGACAGCCGGCCCCACTGTTTTTT. It encodes CASSLPGQPAPLFF. Looking up the rest from reference TRBV5-1 and TRBJ1-4 gives the full variable domain: KAGVTQTPRYLIKTRGQQVTLSCSPISGHRSVSWYQQTPGQGLQFLFEYFSETQRNKGNFPGRFSGRQFSNSRSEMNVSTLELGDSALYLCASSLPGQPAPLFFGSGTQLSVL.

The genes are TRBV18 and TRBJ2-1; TRBD1 matches at 10 bases. Germline values: CDR1 KGHSH, CDR2 LQKENI. The V gene end was trimmed by 3 bases and the J gene end by 15 bases; junction bases not matched to a gene: 14. The CDR3 has 15 residues. The CDR3 nucleotides read TGTGCCAGCTCACCCCTTGGGACAGGGGTTTTTTGGTCGTTCTTC. Encoded protein: CASSPLGTGVFWSFF.

The chain employs TRBV7-9 and TRBJ2-3; possible D gene TRBD2, 6 bases. CDR1 and CDR2 from the germline V gene are SEHNR and FQNEAQ (reference sequence). Between the trimmed V and J ends, which lost 4 bases and 1 base, there was a span of 18 bases. The CDR3 has 17 amino acids. The CDR3 DNA reads TGTGCCAGCAGCTCCCCTCCGACGGGCGGGGGCACAGATACGCAGTATTTT. Encoded protein: CASSSPPTGGGTDTQYF.

This chain joins TRBV9 and TRBJ1-1; the D is unclear. This CDR3 has 13 residues. Germline V gene sequence: CDR1 SGDLS, CDR2 YYNGEE. V was pared by 2 bases and J by 5 bases, with 10 bases between. The CDR3 sequence: CASSVIGETEAFF. The CDR3 bases are TGTGCCAGCAGCGTGATCGGGGAAACTGAAGCTTTCTTT.